What follows describes a single T cell receptor beta chain. The data derive from a study of PD-L1 blockade in urothelial cancer. Whole-study context: Atezolizumab at 1,200 mg intravenously every 3 weeks was started by patients around 2014. The analyses of blood took place 3 weeks (second dose) and 6 weeks after treatment start.

This CDR3 is built from 11 residues. Germline V gives CDR1 MDHEN, CDR2 SYDVKM. Trimming cost V 5 bases and J 8 bases, with 9 bases left between them. The table came from immunoSEQ multiplex PCR; TCRdb's copy has only in-frame clones and leaves some out. The table records 60,000 to 65,000 clones, about four fifths of them present only once. Specified time point: pretreatment peripheral blood. Patients presented with locally advanced or metastatic urothelial carcinoma. Sample contribution per patient ranged from 1 to 8, covering pretreatment and on-treatment. The sequence came from a man in his 70s with urothelial cancer. The sequenced sample was PBMCs, obtained around atezolizumab (anti-PD-L1) treatment. V and J are TRBV28 and TRBJ1-2; possibly TRBD1 for D (5 bases). The DNA of the CDR3 is TGTGCCAGCAGTGACAGTGGCGGCTACACCTTC. Translated: CASSDSGGYTF.